These 29 T cell receptor beta chains share one sample of origin, sequenced in a study of T cell responses to AZD1222 COVID-19 vaccine. TCRdb keeps only in-frame clones here, not all; method: immunoSEQ multiplex PCR. The sample records 120,000 or so clones, about nine tenths being singletons. The sequences come from peripheral blood, collected on day 0 of AZD1222 vaccination. The origin of the receptors is an adult in good health.

The V gene is TRBV6-5, the J gene TRBJ1-1; weak D call: TRBD1 (6 bases). The CDR3 runs to 13 residues. Germline V lookup: CDR1 MNHEY, CDR2 SVGAGI. With 6 bases removed from V and 5 bases from J, the gap between germline ends came to 13 bases. The CDR3 nucleotides are TGTGCCAGCAGCCTACAGGGCTGGACTGAAGCTTTCTTT. It yields the protein CASSLQGWTEAFF.

The chain links TRBV5-1 to TRBJ1-4, with TRBD1 identical over 10 bases. The CDR3 covers 14 residues. J lost 8 bases, V lost 2 bases, and 3 bases had no gene match. Germline lookup yields CDR1 SGHRS and CDR2 YFSETQ. DNA for the CDR3: TGCGCCAGCAGCTTAGGGACAGGGGAGGAAAAACTGTTTTTT. It translates to CASSLGTGEEKLFF.

The chain couples TRBV12-5 to TRBJ2-7; D is uncertain. Germline V gene lookup returns CDR1 LGHNT and CDR2 FRNRAP. This CDR3 has 13 residues. Trimming took 0 bases from V and 11 from J, leaving 14 bases between them. CDR3 coding DNA: TGTGCTAGTGGTTTGGTACTGGAATGTTCAAAGTACTTC. This encodes CASGLVLECSKYF.

This clone was recorded only once. This chain uses TRBV6-1 with TRBJ1-5; 9 positions match TRBD1. With 3 bases clipped from V and 4 bases from J, the junction kept 7 bases outside the gene matches. This CDR3 is built from 16 residues. Germline V gives CDR1 MNHNS, CDR2 SASEGT. The CDR3 sequence: CASSDPGQGPNQPQHF. Here the CDR3 DNA reads TGTGCCAGCAGTGACCCAGGACAGGGGCCTAATCAGCCCCAGCATTTT.

The chain recombines TRBV28 with TRBJ1-2; possibly TRBD1 for D (6 bases). The CDR3 contains 14 residues. CDR1 and CDR2 (germline): MDHEN, SYDVKM. V lost 2 bases, J lost 4 bases, and 11 bases lay in between. In DNA, the CDR3 is TGTGCCAGCAGTTTAGAGCAGGGGCCCTATGGCTACACCTTC. It specifies CASSLEQGPYGYTF.

This clone was observed a single time. V usage is TRBV3-1 (or the pseudogene TRBV3-2) and J usage is TRBJ1-3; no reliable D call. Trimming cost V 5 bases and J 3 bases, with 8 bases left between them. Germline V gene data show CDR1 as LGHDT and CDR2 as YNNKEL (reference sequence). The CDR3 is 13 amino acids. CDR3 coding DNA: TGTGCCAGCAGCGAGACGGTTGGAAACACCATATATTTT. This gives the protein CASSETVGNTIYF.

This clone was found once. This sequence joins TRBV5-1 and TRBJ1-3, with D tentatively TRBD1 (6 bases). Trimming removed 0 bases from V and 4 bases from J, with 14 bases in between. The CDR3 sequence is 16 residues long. In germline, CDR1 is SGHRS, CDR2 YFSETQ. In DNA form, the CDR3 reads TGCGCCAGCAGCTTGGGAGTACAGGGTTCCGGAAACACCATATATTTT. Protein sequence: CASSLGVQGSGNTIYF.

This chain links TRBV15 with TRBJ2-5, with 7 bases identical to TRBD2. Germline V gene data show CDR1 as LNHNV and CDR2 as YYDKDF (reference sequence). The CDR3 contains 14 residues. Unmatched junction bases numbered 3, after V lost 0 bases and J lost 5 bases. The CDR3 bases are TGTGCCACCAGCAGAGATCGGGGGGTGGAGACCCAGTACTTC. It translates to CATSRDRGVETQYF.

The chain employs TRBV4-1 and TRBJ1-1; 7 bases are shared with TRBD1. The CDR3 has 17 amino acids. Per germline, CDR1 MGHRA and CDR2 YSYEKL. The trim removed 0 bases at V and 3 bases at J, leaving 10 bases unmatched. The CDR3 bases are TGCGCCAGCAGCCAAGATAGGGGGCGAAGGGGCTACACTGAAGCTTTCTTT. It is translated as CASSQDRGRRGYTEAFF.

This chain joins TRBV19 and TRBJ2-1, with 10 bases identical to TRBD2. The CDR3 runs 16 residues. Germline loops: CDR1 LNHDA, CDR2 SQIVND (reference sequence). J gave up 9 bases and V 3 bases, and 11 bases lay outside the gene matches. The CDR3 nucleotides read TGTGCCAGTAGTATTTCTACGCACGAGCGGGAGGGTGAGCAGTTCTTC. Translating gives CASSISTHEREGEQFF.

The chain joins TRBV15 to TRBJ1-5, with a tentative D call TRBD1 (5 bases). This CDR3 is 15 amino acids long. V lost 4 bases and J lost 7, with 17 bases in between. CDR1 and CDR2 from the germline V gene are LNHNV and YYDKDF (reference sequence). The CDR3 sequence: CATSTPGGSGQPQHF. The CDR3, as DNA: TGTGCCACCAGCACCCCCGGGGGATCAGGGCAGCCCCAGCATTTT.

The chain recombines TRBV27 with TRBJ1-2; D is unclear. Trimming took off 4 bases at V and 3 bases at J, with 12 bases between the two ends. This CDR3 is built from 14 residues. CDR1 is MNHEY and CDR2 is SMNVEV in the germline V gene (reference sequence). DNA for the CDR3: TGTGCCAGCAGTTCCCTTGGATGGGACTATGGCTACACCTTC. It encodes CASSSLGWDYGYTF.

The chain couples TRBV4-1 to TRBJ2-3, with D uncertain. Between the trimmed V and J ends, which lost 5 bases and 5 bases, there was a span of 8 bases. This CDR3 region has 12 residues. Germline CDR1 is MGHRA and CDR2 is YSYEKL. DNA of the CDR3: TGCGCCAGCAGCGAGGTTGTAGATACGCAGTATTTT. Its protein product is CASSEVVDTQYF.

The chain joins TRBV6-5 to TRBJ2-2; 8 bases match TRBD1. This CDR3 is built from 14 residues. Germline lookup yields CDR1 MNHEY and CDR2 SVGAGI. V trimming: 6 bases; J trimming: 4 bases; junction bases outside the gene matches: 4. The CDR3 protein is CASSMDRVTGELFF. As DNA, the CDR3 is TGTGCCAGCAGCATGGACAGGGTCACCGGGGAGCTGTTTTTT.

This clone has just a few counts. This rearrangement joins TRBV15 to TRBJ1-5; 9 nucleotides align to TRBD1. The V gene end was trimmed by 5 bases and the J gene end by 2 bases; junction bases not matched to a gene: 10. The CDR3 sequence is 17 residues long. The germline CDR1 and CDR2 sequences are LNHNV and YYDKDF (reference sequence). Written as DNA, the CDR3 is TGTGCCACCAGCGGCCCCCTTACAGGGGGCGGCAATCAGCCCCAGCATTTT. Protein: CATSGPLTGGGNQPQHF.

This clone was counted a few times. The chain links TRBV9 to TRBJ2-7, with D perhaps matching TRBD2 (5 bases). The CDR3 totals 12 residues. Germline V CDR1 and CDR2: SGDLS, YYNGEE. Trimming stripped 4 bases from V and 10 bases from J, with 15 bases between. For the CDR3, the DNA is TGTGCCAGCAGCCCTGGGTCTAGCTTTCAGTACTTC. Amino acids: CASSPGSSFQYF.

J is TRBJ1-6 and V is TRBV10-3; D might be TRBD1 (5 bases). The V end was cut by 0 bases, the J end by 7 bases, with 7 bases between. This CDR3 region has 14 residues. CDR1 and CDR2 from the germline V gene are ENHRY and SYGVKD. CDR3 loop: CAISESRGNSPLHF. The DNA for the CDR3 is TGTGCCATCAGTGAGTCCCGGGGGAATTCACCCCTCCACTTT.

This clone was counted a single time. The V call is TRBV5-1, the J call TRBJ1-1; no clear D gene. CDR3 length: 14 residues. The V gene's germline CDR1 is SGHRS and CDR2 YFSETQ. V lost 1 base and J 0 bases, leaving 7 bases between the germline ends. The CDR3 nucleotides are TGCGCCAGCAGCTTGTCGGTGTTGAACACTGAAGCTTTCTTT. It encodes CASSLSVLNTEAFF.

The chain recombines TRBV7-2 with TRBJ2-5; 9 nucleotides line up with TRBD1. The V gene's germline CDR1 is SGHTA and CDR2 FQGNSA. The CDR3 consists of 17 residues. V lost 5 bases, J lost 5 bases, and 15 bases stayed unmatched. CDR3 bases: TGTGCCAGCAGCCCATCCCTCCTGACAGGGGGTGGGGAGACCCAGTACTTC. Protein: CASSPSLLTGGGETQYF. Full variable domain (outside the CDR3, taken from reference TRBV7-2 and TRBJ2-5): GAGVSQSPSNKVTEKGKDVELRCDPISGHTALYWYRQSLGQGLEFLIYFQGNSAPDKSGLPSDRFSAERTGGSVSTLTIQRTQQEDSAVYLCASSPSLLTGGGETQYFGPGTRLLVL.

This clone was seen only once. The chain joins TRBV9 to TRBJ1-6; 8 bases agree with TRBD1. With V trimmed by 3 bases and J by 7 bases, 6 bases remained unmatched. The CDR3 has 15 residues. Germline loops: CDR1 SGDLS, CDR2 YYNGEE. This CDR3 is CASSDGTGVNSPLHF. The CDR3 region has the DNA TGTGCCAGCAGCGACGGGACAGGCGTCAATTCACCCCTCCACTTT.

The table lists this clone with a few counts. Other DNA sequences in this sample translate to the same CDR3. The chain has TRBV12-3 or TRBV12-4 and TRBJ1-5; TRBD1 matches at 7 bases. The ends lost 6 bases at V and 7 bases at J; junction bases unmatched: 6. The CDR3 totals 13 residues. The CDR3 protein is CASSLAGGQPQHF. The DNA for the CDR3 is TGTGCCAGCAGCCTCGCAGGGGGACAGCCCCAGCATTTT.

The CDR3 region is CASSLINWTSGTYEQYF. CDR3 nucleotides: TGTGCCAGCAGCTTAATTAACTGGACTAGCGGGACCTACGAGCAGTACTTC. The V and J genes are TRBV7-3 and TRBJ2-7; 12 bases align to TRBD2. The CDR3 is 17 amino acids. From germline, CDR1 is SGHTA and CDR2 FQGTGA. The V gene end was trimmed by 1 base and the J gene end by 2 bases; junction bases not matched to a gene: 6.

This chain uses TRBV3-1 (or the pseudogene TRBV3-2) with TRBJ2-3, with D uncertain. V was trimmed by 4 bases and J by 1 base, leaving 15 bases between them. CDR3 length: 16 residues. Germline values: CDR1 LGHDT, CDR2 YNNKEL (reference sequence). CDR3 in DNA: TGTGCCAGCAGCCCAACCCCCGGGCTTCGCACAGATACGCAGTATTTT. Translation: CASSPTPGLRTDTQYF.

The chain couples TRBV9 to TRBJ1-5; no clear D. Per germline, CDR1 SGDLS and CDR2 YYNGEE. CDR3 length: 14 residues. The V and J ends lost 5 bases and 3 bases respectively, with 12 bases between them. Here the CDR3 DNA reads TGTGCCAGCAGTGGTACGGGATACAATCAGCCCCAGCATTTT. It is translated as CASSGTGYNQPQHF.

This clone was detected only a few times. The chain couples TRBV9 to TRBJ2-7; D is uncertain. The germline V and J ends were trimmed by 0 bases and 5 bases, with 12 bases remaining between them. From germline, CDR1 is SGDLS and CDR2 YYNGEE. The CDR3 extends over 14 amino acids. CDR3 region: CASSVDPRVDEQYF. CDR3 bases: TGTGCCAGCAGCGTAGACCCCCGGGTCGACGAGCAGTACTTC.

The chain employs TRBV7-2 and TRBJ1-1; D is undetermined. The CDR3 contains 14 residues. V lost 3 bases, J lost 0 bases, and 8 bases lay in between. From germline, CDR1 is SGHTA and CDR2 FQGNSA. CDR3 protein: CASSLWEMNTEAFF. The CDR3 nucleotides are TGTGCCAGCAGCTTGTGGGAAATGAACACTGAAGCTTTCTTT.

CDR3 sequence reads: CASRPLAGGLKTQYF. CDR3 in DNA: TGTGCCAGCAGACCATTAGCGGGGGGTTTAAAGACCCAGTACTTC. The chain combines TRBV7-2 with TRBJ2-5, with 10 bases identical to TRBD2. The CDR3 loop spans 15 amino acids. Germline V lookup: CDR1 SGHTA, CDR2 FQGNSA. The V and J ends lost 6 bases and 6 bases, in that order; junction bases with no gene match: 10.

This clone is a singleton in its sample. The chain carries TRBV6-1 and TRBJ2-5; 13 nucleotides line up with TRBD2. Trimming cost V 4 bases and J 4 bases; bases outside gene matches: 6. The CDR3 is 16 residues long. Germline V gene sequence: CDR1 MNHNS, CDR2 SASEGT. This CDR3 reads CASSAQLAGGGETQYF. The CDR3 bases are TGTGCCAGCAGTGCCCAACTAGCGGGGGGGGGAGAGACCCAGTACTTC.

This chain joins TRBV5-6 and TRBJ1-6; D is uncertain. CDR3 length: 14 residues. Germline V gene lookup returns CDR1 SGHDT and CDR2 YYEEEE. V gave up 1 base and J gave up 7 bases, with 9 bases separating them. Here the CDR3 DNA reads TGTGCCAGCAGCTTGTCCGTGGGGAATTCACCCCTCCACTTT. It translates to CASSLSVGNSPLHF. The variable domain in full, with the rest retrieved from reference TRBV5-6 and TRBJ1-6, is DAGVTQSPTHLIKTRGQQVTLRCSPKSGHDTVSWYQQALGQGPQFIFQYYEEEERQRGNFPDRFSGHQFPNYSSELNVNALLLGDSALYLCASSLSVGNSPLHFGNGTRLTVT.